This is a list of T cell receptor beta chains from one sample in a study of yellow fever vaccine responses in identical twins. TCRdb fed the RT-PCR reads into MiXCR, producing one record per CDR3 protein. Of 20,000 to 25,000 distinct CDR3 sequences in the sample, over 75% were seen once. The sample consisted of T cells from blood (PBMCs), unsorted or a sorted subset (not recorded which), taken before or after yellow fever vaccination (not recorded which). These receptors came from a woman under 30 who received the yellow fever vaccine. Each CDR3 is given with its conserved first and last residue. Fields, in order: V gene, D gene, J gene, clone size, CDR3 DNA, CDR3 protein. D genes are given only for firm matches. The size field is filled for only some rows; it gives once, few, many or a size class.

V gene: TRBV5-6; D gene: -; J gene: TRBJ1-1; clone size: -; CDR3 DNA: TGTGCCAGCAGCTCCGGCGGGGCAGATGAAGCTTTCTTT; CDR3 protein: CASSSGGADEAFF
V gene: TRBV10-3; D gene: -; J gene: TRBJ1-1; clone size: -; CDR3 DNA: TGTGCCATCTCCCAGGGTAGCACTGAAGCTTTCTTT; CDR3 protein: CAISQGSTEAFF
V gene: TRBV11-3; D gene: -; J gene: TRBJ2-5; clone size: -; CDR3 DNA: TGTGCCAGCAGGCGGTTCGGAGGACTACAAGAGACCCAGTACTTC; CDR3 protein: CASRRFGGLQETQYF
V gene: TRBV2; D gene: TRBD2; J gene: TRBJ2-2; clone size: -; CDR3 DNA: TGTGCCAGCAGTTCCCTGGCGGGAGCCGGGGAGCTGTTTTTT; CDR3 protein: CASSSLAGAGELFF
V gene: TRBV24-1; D gene: -; J gene: TRBJ2-7; clone size: -; CDR3 DNA: TGTGCCACCAGTAGCAACTACGAGCAGTACTTC; CDR3 protein: CATSSNYEQYF
V gene: TRBV15; D gene: -; J gene: TRBJ2-3; clone size: -; CDR3 DNA: TGTGCCACCAGCAGCCAAGTAGGACCCACAGATACGCAGTATTTT; CDR3 protein: CATSSQVGPTDTQYF
V gene: TRBV7-6; D gene: TRBD1; J gene: TRBJ2-1; clone size: -; CDR3 DNA: TGTGCCAGCAGCTCAAGCCTAGGACAGGGTTACAATGAGCAGTTCTTC; CDR3 protein: CASSSSLGQGYNEQFF
V gene: TRBV3-1; D gene: -; J gene: TRBJ1-5; clone size: once; CDR3 DNA: TGTGCCAGCAGCCCCAGTGGACTTAATCAGCCCCAGCATTTT; CDR3 protein: CASSPSGLNQPQHF
V gene: TRBV3-1; D gene: TRBD1; J gene: TRBJ1-2; clone size: -; CDR3 DNA: TGTGCCAGCAGCGTGAACCCGGACAGGATCCTATATGGCTACACCTTC; CDR3 protein: CASSVNPDRILYGYTF
V gene: TRBV5-1; D gene: -; J gene: TRBJ1-1; clone size: -; CDR3 DNA: TGCGCCAGCAGCATAACAGGGTCCACTGAAGCTTTCTTT; CDR3 protein: CASSITGSTEAFF
V gene: TRBV5-1; D gene: TRBD1; J gene: TRBJ2-7; clone size: -; CDR3 DNA: TGCGCCAGCAGCGAGGAGGGGGACAGGCTTCGCGAGCAGTACTTC; CDR3 protein: CASSEEGDRLREQYF
V gene: TRBV29-1; D gene: -; J gene: TRBJ1-1; clone size: -; CDR3 DNA: TGCAGCGTTGCGCCGGCCCAAGGGAGCACTGAAGCTTTCTTT; CDR3 protein: CSVAPAQGSTEAFF
V gene: TRBV24-1; D gene: -; J gene: TRBJ2-7; clone size: few; CDR3 DNA: TGTGCCACCAGTGGCACCGATGGGTACGAGCAGTACTTC; CDR3 protein: CATSGTDGYEQYF
V gene: TRBV13; D gene: TRBD1; J gene: TRBJ2-2; clone size: -; CDR3 DNA: TGTGCCAGCAGGGGACAGACAAACACCGGGGAGCTGTTTTTT; CDR3 protein: CASRGQTNTGELFF
V gene: TRBV11-1; D gene: -; J gene: TRBJ1-1; clone size: -; CDR3 DNA: TGTGCCAGCAGCTTAGCGGGGGGTGGGGTTGAAGCTTTCTTT; CDR3 protein: CASSLAGGGVEAFF
V gene: TRBV3-1; D gene: -; J gene: TRBJ2-4; clone size: -; CDR3 DNA: TGTGCCAGCAGCACCGGGACAAGAGCCAAAAACATTCAGTACTTC; CDR3 protein: CASSTGTRAKNIQYF
V gene: TRBV2; D gene: -; J gene: TRBJ2-3; clone size: few; CDR3 DNA: TGTGCCAGCAGTGAAGCGACTCACACAGATACGCAGTATTTT; CDR3 protein: CASSEATHTDTQYF
V gene: TRBV13; D gene: TRBD2; J gene: TRBJ2-2; clone size: -; CDR3 DNA: TGTGCCAGCAGGGGACTAGCGGGAGCGAACACCGGGGAGCTGTTTTTT; CDR3 protein: CASRGLAGANTGELFF
V gene: TRBV28; D gene: -; J gene: TRBJ2-7; clone size: -; CDR3 DNA: TGTGCCAGCAGTCCTCTTGGGGGGCGCTTGGAAGAGCAGTACTTC; CDR3 protein: CASSPLGGRLEEQYF
V gene: TRBV13; D gene: TRBD1; J gene: TRBJ1-2; clone size: -; CDR3 DNA: TGTGCCAGCAGCCAGGGGACAGGGGTCTATGGCTACACCTTC; CDR3 protein: CASSQGTGVYGYTF
V gene: TRBV18; D gene: -; J gene: TRBJ1-1; clone size: few; CDR3 DNA: TGTGCCAGCTCACCGGGCGCTTCAGGGACTGAAGCTTTCTTT; CDR3 protein: CASSPGASGTEAFF
V gene: TRBV28; D gene: TRBD1; J gene: TRBJ1-3; clone size: -; CDR3 DNA: TGTGCCAGCAGCCAGGACAGGGTTTCAGGAAACACCATATATTTT; CDR3 protein: CASSQDRVSGNTIYF
V gene: TRBV5-1; D gene: -; J gene: TRBJ1-5; clone size: few; CDR3 DNA: TGCGCCAGCAGCTTGGATGGGCAAAGCAATCAGCCCCAGCATTTT; CDR3 protein: CASSLDGQSNQPQHF
V gene: TRBV2; D gene: -; J gene: TRBJ2-4; clone size: few; CDR3 DNA: TGTGCCAGCAGTCCGAGGACGGGCAAAAACATTCAGTACTTC; CDR3 protein: CASSPRTGKNIQYF
V gene: TRBV5-4; D gene: -; J gene: TRBJ1-1; clone size: -; CDR3 DNA: TGTGCCAGCAGCCCCACAGGGTCCCCGAACACTGAAGCTTTCTTT; CDR3 protein: CASSPTGSPNTEAFF
V gene: TRBV2; D gene: -; J gene: TRBJ2-5; clone size: -; CDR3 DNA: TGTGCCAGCAGTGAAGCGATGACGCAGGCCCTCCCCCAAGAGACCCAGTACTTC; CDR3 protein: CASSEAMTQALPQETQYF
V gene: TRBV27; D gene: TRBD2; J gene: TRBJ2-5; clone size: -; CDR3 DNA: TGTGCCAGCAGTTTAGAGTACCTAGCGGGAAGGGGGACCCAGTACTTC; CDR3 protein: CASSLEYLAGRGTQYF
V gene: TRBV28; D gene: -; J gene: TRBJ2-3; clone size: -; CDR3 DNA: TGTGCCAGCAGTTTAACGGAAACAGATACGCAGTATTTT; CDR3 protein: CASSLTETDTQYF
V gene: TRBV5-1; D gene: -; J gene: TRBJ2-7; clone size: -; CDR3 DNA: TGCGCCAGCAGCATATTGTCCAGCTACGAGCAGTACTTC; CDR3 protein: CASSILSSYEQYF
V gene: TRBV10-3; D gene: -; J gene: TRBJ2-1; clone size: -; CDR3 DNA: TGTGCCATCAGTGACCCCGCGGAGCAGTTCTTC; CDR3 protein: CAISDPAEQFF
V gene: TRBV4-1; D gene: -; J gene: TRBJ2-3; clone size: -; CDR3 DNA: TGCGCCAGCAGCCAGGTCTCAGAGCCTCTATATACGCAGTATTTT; CDR3 protein: CASSQVSEPLYTQYF
V gene: TRBV11-1; D gene: TRBD1; J gene: TRBJ1-6; clone size: -; CDR3 DNA: TGTGCCAGCAGACTAGGACAGGCGGGTTCACCCCTCCACTTT; CDR3 protein: CASRLGQAGSPLHF
V gene: TRBV5-1; D gene: -; J gene: TRBJ2-3; clone size: once; CDR3 DNA: TGCGCCAGCAGCGCCCCCGAACGGGATGGGACAGATACGCAGTATTTT; CDR3 protein: CASSAPERDGTDTQYF
V gene: TRBV7-9; D gene: TRBD1; J gene: TRBJ1-5; clone size: few; CDR3 DNA: TGTGCCAGCAGCCCAGACGCTGCAGGGGGCCAGCCCCAGCATTTT; CDR3 protein: CASSPDAAGGQPQHF
V gene: TRBV3-1; D gene: TRBD2; J gene: TRBJ2-3; clone size: -; CDR3 DNA: TGTGCCAGCAGCACCGGGACTAGCGGGAGAACGCAGTATTTT; CDR3 protein: CASSTGTSGRTQYF
V gene: TRBV5-1; D gene: -; J gene: TRBJ2-2; clone size: -; CDR3 DNA: TGCGCCAGCAGCTTGGCTGCGGCAGCCGGGGAGCTGTTTTTT; CDR3 protein: CASSLAAAAGELFF
V gene: TRBV9; D gene: -; J gene: TRBJ1-2; clone size: -; CDR3 DNA: TGTGCCAGCAGCGACACCTATGGCTACACCTTC; CDR3 protein: CASSDTYGYTF
V gene: TRBV3-1; D gene: -; J gene: TRBJ2-3; clone size: -; CDR3 DNA: TGTGCCAGCAGCCGGGGACTCGACACAGATACGCAGTATTTT; CDR3 protein: CASSRGLDTDTQYF
V gene: TRBV5-5; D gene: -; J gene: TRBJ2-5; clone size: -; CDR3 DNA: TGTGCCAGCAGCTTAGCTGGAGAGACCCAGTACTTC; CDR3 protein: CASSLAGETQYF
V gene: TRBV11-1; D gene: -; J gene: TRBJ1-5; clone size: -; CDR3 DNA: TGTGCCAGCAGCTCGCTTACTGACAGATTACATTTT; CDR3 protein: CASSSLTDRLHF